This is a list of T cell receptor beta chains from one sample in a study of T-cell memory formation after mild COVID-19. TCRdb ran MiXCR on the 5' RACE reads and lists one entry per CDR3 protein. The sample contains 550,000 to 650,000 distinct CDR3 sequences, around 16% of which appear only once. Sample: PBMCs or a T cell subset sorted from them (not recorded which). Receptors were obtained from an adult woman who had mild COVID-19 (a few samples of this study predate the infection). Cell type and time point are not known. Each CDR3 is given with its conserved first and last residue. D genes are given only for firm matches. Size is stated for part of the rows, as once, few or many counts, or as a class when the clone is expanded.

J: TRBJ2-5; V: TRBV15; size: few; D: NA; DNA: TGTGCCACCAGCAGAGATCTGCAGGCGATGAGGGAGACCCAGTACTTC; CDR3: CATSRDLQAMRETQYF
J: TRBJ1-2; V: TRBV27; size: NA; D: NA; DNA: TGTGCCAGCAGCCGGACTTCTAACTATGGCTACACCTTC; CDR3: CASSRTSNYGYTF
J: TRBJ2-7; V: TRBV11-3; size: few; D: NA; DNA: TGTGCCAGCAGCTTAGCTTTCGGGGTTGGCTACGAGCAGTACTTC; CDR3: CASSLAFGVGYEQYF
J: TRBJ2-1; V: TRBV5-1; size: NA; D: TRBD2; DNA: TGCGCCAGCAGCCCCGGGACTAGCGGGAGTAATGAGAAGTTCTTC; CDR3: CASSPGTSGSNEKFF
J: TRBJ2-7; V: TRBV3-1; size: NA; D: NA; DNA: TGTGCCAGCATGGGGGACGAGCAGTACTTC; CDR3: CASMGDEQYF
J: TRBJ2-2; V: TRBV12-3/TRBV12-4; size: many; D: TRBD1; DNA: TGTGCCAGCGGATCCAACAGGGGAAACACCGGGGAGCTGTTTTTT; CDR3: CASGSNRGNTGELFF
J: TRBJ2-7; V: TRBV5-1; size: few; D: NA; DNA: TGCGCCAGCAGCTTGGGCCAACAGGGAGGGATGGACGAGCAGTACTTC; CDR3: CASSLGQQGGMDEQYF
J: TRBJ2-5; V: TRBV20-1; size: many; D: NA; DNA: TGCAGTGCTAGAGTGCCAAAAGAGACCCAGTACTTC; CDR3: CSARVPKETQYF
J: TRBJ2-7; V: TRBV6-1; size: NA; D: NA; DNA: TGTGCTTCTGCTTGGGGGACACTTTCCTACGAGCAGTACTTC; CDR3: CASAWGTLSYEQYF
J: TRBJ2-7; V: TRBV12-3/TRBV12-4; size: many; D: NA; DNA: TGTGCCAGCAGTTTAGCGTTCGGGTCGTACGAGCAGTACTTC; CDR3: CASSLAFGSYEQYF
J: TRBJ2-2; V: TRBV9; size: NA; D: TRBD1; DNA: TGTGCCAGCAAACCCGACAGGGGACCCACCGGGGAGCTGTTTTTT; CDR3: CASKPDRGPTGELFF
J: TRBJ2-7; V: TRBV12-3/TRBV12-4; size: few; D: TRBD1; DNA: TGTGCCAGCAGTTCAGGGAATTTCGGACAGGGAGGCTACGAGCAGTACTTC; CDR3: CASSSGNFGQGGYEQYF
J: TRBJ1-1; V: TRBV30; size: few; D: NA; DNA: TGTGCCTGGAGTGTCTCGAATACTGAAGCTTTCTTT; CDR3: CAWSVSNTEAFF
J: TRBJ1-6; V: TRBV5-1; size: many; D: NA; DNA: TGCGCCAGCAGCATAGAACAGGGTAGGGATTCACCCCTCCACTTT; CDR3: CASSIEQGRDSPLHF
J: TRBJ1-2; V: TRBV5-1; size: once; D: TRBD1; DNA: TGCGCCAGCAGCTCTGGACAGGATGGGATGGGCTACACCTTC; CDR3: CASSSGQDGMGYTF
J: TRBJ2-1; V: TRBV29-1; size: few; D: TRBD2; DNA: TGCAGCGTCGCACTAGCGGGGAAATACAATGAGCAGTTCTTC; CDR3: CSVALAGKYNEQFF
J: TRBJ1-2; V: TRBV7-9; size: few; D: NA; DNA: TGTGCCAGCAGCTCCCCTCCCGACCGGGGAGGGATCTATGGCTACACCTTC; CDR3: CASSSPPDRGGIYGYTF
J: TRBJ2-1; V: TRBV5-5; size: many; D: NA; DNA: TGTGCCAGCAGCACATTACCCGGAAACAATGAGCAGTTCTTC; CDR3: CASSTLPGNNEQFF
J: TRBJ2-7; V: TRBV29-1; size: NA; D: NA; DNA: TGCAGCGTCCCAGTTGGGGAGCCGGGCGGAATTTACGAGCAGTACTTC; CDR3: CSVPVGEPGGIYEQYF
J: TRBJ1-3; V: TRBV9; size: few; D: NA; DNA: TGTGCCAGCAGCGTAGATGACGGCTCTGGAAACACCATATATTTT; CDR3: CASSVDDGSGNTIYF
J: TRBJ1-4; V: TRBV6-4; size: NA; D: NA; DNA: TGTGCCAGCAGTGACTCGACTACGCTTAATGAAAAACTGTTTTTT; CDR3: CASSDSTTLNEKLFF
J: TRBJ1-5; V: TRBV30; size: once; D: NA; DNA: TGTGCCTGGAGTGTAGGGTTGTTCGGGGAGGGAAGCAATCAGCCCCAGCATTTT; CDR3: CAWSVGLFGEGSNQPQHF
J: TRBJ2-3; V: TRBV20-1; size: few; D: TRBD2; DNA: TGCAGTGCTAGAAACGCAGCGGGGGGCGCTAGCACAGATACGCAGTATTTT; CDR3: CSARNAAGGASTDTQYF
J: TRBJ2-1; V: TRBV7-9; size: few; D: NA; DNA: TGTGCCAGCAGCCCCTGGGGTGCTAACAATGAGCAGTTCTTC; CDR3: CASSPWGANNEQFF
J: TRBJ2-7; V: TRBV13; size: NA; D: TRBD1; DNA: TGTGCCAGCAGCCCCCGCCCGGGGACAGCATACGAGCAGTACTTC; CDR3: CASSPRPGTAYEQYF
J: TRBJ2-7; V: TRBV5-6; size: NA; D: TRBD2; DNA: TGTGCCAGCAGCTCGGGACTAGCGGGGATGGTGTACTTC; CDR3: CASSSGLAGMVYF
J: TRBJ2-2; V: TRBV12-3/TRBV12-4; size: NA; D: NA; DNA: TGTGCCAGCACGTGGCAGGGGAACACCGGGGAGCTGTTTTTT; CDR3: CASTWQGNTGELFF
J: TRBJ1-1; V: TRBV4-1; size: NA; D: TRBD1; DNA: TGCGCCAGCAGCCAAACGTTGGACAGGCAGCGGGGGGCTTTCTTT; CDR3: CASSQTLDRQRGAFF
J: TRBJ1-2; V: TRBV6-5; size: NA; D: TRBD1; DNA: TGTGCCAGCAGTTACCCCGCGACAGGGGATGGGGGCTACACCTTC; CDR3: CASSYPATGDGGYTF
J: TRBJ1-2; V: TRBV14; size: NA; D: TRBD1; DNA: TGTGCCAGCAGCCTGCCGGGACAGCAATCCTATGGCTACACCTTC; CDR3: CASSLPGQQSYGYTF
J: TRBJ2-1; V: TRBV9; size: NA; D: TRBD1; DNA: TGTGCCAGCAGCGCCGGGACAGGGGAGTACAATGAGCAGTTCTTC; CDR3: CASSAGTGEYNEQFF
J: TRBJ1-2; V: TRBV6-1; size: few; D: TRBD1; DNA: TGTGCCAGCGAGGCGAGGGGGCTTGTCTATGGCTACACCTTC; CDR3: CASEARGLVYGYTF
J: TRBJ1-1; V: TRBV5-1; size: few; D: TRBD1; DNA: TGCGCCAGCAGTTATCTGGGACAGGGGTCGATGAACACTGAAGCTTTCTTT; CDR3: CASSYLGQGSMNTEAFF
J: TRBJ2-4; V: TRBV6-5; size: NA; D: NA; DNA: TGTGCCAGCAGGTCGAACTTTGACATTCAGTACTTC; CDR3: CASRSNFDIQYF
J: TRBJ1-4; V: TRBV24-1; size: NA; D: TRBD1; DNA: TGTGCCACCACCCCGGGACAGAATGAAAAACTGTTTTTT; CDR3: CATTPGQNEKLFF
J: TRBJ1-6; V: TRBV12-3/TRBV12-4; size: NA; D: NA; DNA: TGTGCCAGCAGTTTAGCGGTATTGGGCAATTCACCCCTCCACTTT; CDR3: CASSLAVLGNSPLHF
J: TRBJ1-6; V: TRBV5-6; size: few; D: NA; DNA: TGTGCCAGCAGGGACCAGGGAACGACTTCACCCCTCCACTTT; CDR3: CASRDQGTTSPLHF
J: TRBJ2-7; V: TRBV6-5; size: NA; D: NA; DNA: TGTGCCAGCAAGTTCCGACCGGAGGAACGGGAATACGAGCAGTACTTC; CDR3: CASKFRPEEREYEQYF
J: TRBJ1-2; V: TRBV6-5; size: NA; D: TRBD1; DNA: TGTGCCAGCAGACCGGGACAGGTATATGGCTACACCTTC; CDR3: CASRPGQVYGYTF
J: TRBJ2-2; V: TRBV24-1; size: NA; D: NA; DNA: TGTGCCACCAGTGATTTACAAGATGGGACCGGGGAGCTGTTTTTT; CDR3: CATSDLQDGTGELFF
J: TRBJ2-3; V: TRBV4-3; size: few; D: NA; DNA: TGCGCCAGCAGCCAAGACAGGGAGGCAGATACGCAGTATTTT; CDR3: CASSQDREADTQYF
J: TRBJ1-1; V: TRBV7-3; size: many; D: NA; DNA: TGTGCCAGCAGCACTAGGGATCAGGGAAAAATGAACACTGAAGCTTTCTTT; CDR3: CASSTRDQGKMNTEAFF
J: TRBJ1-1; V: TRBV6-5; size: few; D: TRBD1; DNA: TGTGCCAGCATAACAGGGGGGATGAACACTGAAGCTTTCTTT; CDR3: CASITGGMNTEAFF
J: TRBJ2-7; V: TRBV4-1; size: NA; D: NA; DNA: TGCGCCAGCAGCGAACACAGGACCTACGAGCAGTACTTC; CDR3: CASSEHRTYEQYF
J: TRBJ2-1; V: TRBV11-2; size: once; D: TRBD2; DNA: TGTGCCAGCAGCTTAGGGGTAGCGGGAGGGACGCCCTACAATGAGCAGTTCTTC; CDR3: CASSLGVAGGTPYNEQFF
J: TRBJ2-1; V: TRBV5-6; size: NA; D: NA; DNA: TGTGCCAGCAGCTTGGATCCGGGTGAGCAGTTCTTC; CDR3: CASSLDPGEQFF
J: TRBJ2-3; V: TRBV5-1; size: NA; D: NA; DNA: TGCGCCAGCAGCTTGACGTTCGCAGATACGCAGTATTTT; CDR3: CASSLTFADTQYF
J: TRBJ1-1; V: TRBV6-6; size: NA; D: NA; DNA: TGTGCCAGCATAACGGCATTGAACACTGAAGCTTTCTTT; CDR3: CASITALNTEAFF
J: TRBJ1-1; V: TRBV6-1; size: few; D: NA; DNA: TGTGCCAGCACCCTTTACAACAGTGGTTCCGAAGCTTTCTTT; CDR3: CASTLYNSGSEAFF
J: TRBJ2-3; V: TRBV9; size: NA; D: NA; DNA: TGTGCCAGCAGCGCCGGACAGTACCGCACAGATACGCAGTATTTT; CDR3: CASSAGQYRTDTQYF
J: TRBJ2-2; V: TRBV4-2; size: NA; D: NA; DNA: TGTGCCAGCAGCCAAGATGCCGGATACACCGGGGAGCTGTTTTTT; CDR3: CASSQDAGYTGELFF
J: TRBJ2-1; V: TRBV20-1; size: NA; D: NA; DNA: TGCAGTGCTAGAGCGGGACATGACTCCTACAATGAGCAGTTCTTC; CDR3: CSARAGHDSYNEQFF
J: TRBJ2-7; V: TRBV19; size: many; D: NA; DNA: TGTGCCAGTAGTATAGCGGCCCCGTCCTACGAGCAGTACTTC; CDR3: CASSIAAPSYEQYF
J: TRBJ2-5; V: TRBV10-3; size: NA; D: TRBD1; DNA: TGTGCCATCAGTGTTTCAGGGGGCGAGACCCAGTACTTC; CDR3: CAISVSGGETQYF
J: TRBJ1-2; V: TRBV9; size: few; D: TRBD1; DNA: TGTGCCAGCAGCGTAGCAGGACAGGGCCGCTATGGCTACACCTTC; CDR3: CASSVAGQGRYGYTF
J: TRBJ1-2; V: TRBV7-9; size: NA; D: TRBD1; DNA: TGTGCCAGCAGCTTAGGAGGGGGCCTTGGCTACACCTTC; CDR3: CASSLGGGLGYTF
J: TRBJ2-1; V: TRBV7-3; size: few; D: NA; DNA: TGTGCCAGCAGCTTAGGGGGTGGTAGGTACAATGAGCAGTTCTTC; CDR3: CASSLGGGRYNEQFF
J: TRBJ1-6; V: TRBV12-3/TRBV12-4; size: many; D: NA; DNA: TGTGCCAGCAGTCTCTGGACGGGAGATTCACCCCTCCACTTT; CDR3: CASSLWTGDSPLHF
J: TRBJ2-7; V: TRBV29-1; size: many; D: TRBD2; DNA: TGCAGCGTAGGGACTAGCGGGACCTACGAGCAGTACTTC; CDR3: CSVGTSGTYEQYF